The clone carrying this TCR beta chain was recorded many times. This sample was included in a study of T-cell reconstitution after alpha-beta-depleted transplantation in children. Unique molecular identifiers were incorporated during preparation of the TCRbeta library. MiXCR, run by TCRdb on the PCR reads, gives a single entry per CDR3 protein. In the table there are just over 350,000 distinct CDR3 sequences, more than 10% of which are singletons. V lost 5 bases and J lost 4; bases outside the gene matches: 10. The germline gives CDR1 SGHKS, CDR2 YYEKEE (reference sequence). CDR3 length equals 16 residues.

The starting material was PBMCs, obtained from the stem cell graft. The chain carries TRBV5-5 and TRBJ2-4; 9 bases fit TRBD1. This sequence was found in a human donor who donated a stem cell graft to a child with Fanconi anemia. CDR3 sequence: CASSRLPGQGKNIQYF. The CDR3 nucleotides read TGTGCCAGCAGTCGTTTACCGGGACAGGGAAAAAACATTCAGTACTTC.